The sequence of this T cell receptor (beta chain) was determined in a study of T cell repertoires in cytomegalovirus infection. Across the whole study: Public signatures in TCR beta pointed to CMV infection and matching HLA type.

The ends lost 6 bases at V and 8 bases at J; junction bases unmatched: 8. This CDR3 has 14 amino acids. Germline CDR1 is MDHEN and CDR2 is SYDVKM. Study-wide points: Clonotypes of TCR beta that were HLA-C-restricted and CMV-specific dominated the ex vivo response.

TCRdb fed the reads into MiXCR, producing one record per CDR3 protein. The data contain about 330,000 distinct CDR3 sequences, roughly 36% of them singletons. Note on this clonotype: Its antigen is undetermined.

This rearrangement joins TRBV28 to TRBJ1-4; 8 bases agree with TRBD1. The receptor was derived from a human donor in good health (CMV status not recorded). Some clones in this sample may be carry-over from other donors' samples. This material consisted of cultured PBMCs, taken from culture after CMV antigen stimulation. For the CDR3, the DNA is TGTGCCAGCAGCCTTCAGGGGGCTGGCGAAAAACTGTTTTTT. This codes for CASSLQGAGEKLFF.